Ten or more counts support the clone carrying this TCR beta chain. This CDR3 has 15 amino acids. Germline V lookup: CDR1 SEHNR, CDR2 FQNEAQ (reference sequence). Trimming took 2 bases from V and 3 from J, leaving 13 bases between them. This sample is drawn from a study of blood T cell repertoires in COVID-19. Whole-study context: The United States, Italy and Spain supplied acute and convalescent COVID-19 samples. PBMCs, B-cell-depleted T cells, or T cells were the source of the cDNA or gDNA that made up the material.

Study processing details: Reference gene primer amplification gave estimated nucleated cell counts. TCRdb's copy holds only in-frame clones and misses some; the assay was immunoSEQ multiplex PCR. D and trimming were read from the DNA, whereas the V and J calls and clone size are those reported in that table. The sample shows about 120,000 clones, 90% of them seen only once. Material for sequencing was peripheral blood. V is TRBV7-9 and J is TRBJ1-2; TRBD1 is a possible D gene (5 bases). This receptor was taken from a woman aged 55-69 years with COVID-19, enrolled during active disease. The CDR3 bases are TGTGCCAGCAGCTTACTTGAAGGGGAAGACTATGGCTACACCTTC. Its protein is CASSLLEGEDYGYTF.